This TCR beta chain was identified in a study of blood T cell repertoires in COVID-19. Looking at the study overall: Some COVID-19 samples were acute and others convalescent; all came from the United States, Italy and Spain. From T cells, B-cell-depleted T cells, or PBMCs came the material, which was cDNA or gDNA.

The ends were cut back, 1 base at V and 6 bases at J, with 16 bases in the middle. The V gene's germline CDR1 is LGHNA and CDR2 YSLEER. This CDR3 region has 16 residues. Original processing notes: Nucleated cell counts were estimated from reference gene primer amplification. Data came from immunoSEQ multiplex PCR; TCRdb stores just in-frame clones and leaves some out. That table supplies the V and J calls and clone size; D and trimming were determined from the DNA. The table lists about 15,000 clones, less than 90% of them singletons, with around 2% in the top ten. This clone was counted a few times. Material: peripheral blood. The chain couples TRBV4-3 to TRBJ2-1; weak D call: TRBD2 (7 bases). This TCR came from a woman between 65 and 79 years old in a cohort sampled during active or convalescent COVID-19. This CDR3 reads CASSQALSGGSNEQFF. The CDR3 nucleotides read TGCGCCAGCAGCCAAGCCCTATCGGGGGGCAGCAATGAGCAGTTCTTC.